These T cell receptor beta chains were read from a single sample in a study of blood T cell repertoires in COVID-19. Assay: immunoSEQ multiplex PCR; the TCRdb copy retains only in-frame clones and omits some. The sample records 150,000 to 200,000 clones, about 81% being singletons. Sequenced sample: peripheral blood. These receptors all come from a man in his sixties with active or convalescent COVID-19. Each CDR3 is given with its conserved first and last residue. Each record gives: J gene, D gene, clone size, V gene, CDR3 DNA, CDR3 protein. The D gene is left open where the match is weak. Expanded clones get a size class; other rows say once, few or many, or leave the size out.

j_gene: TRBJ2-5; d_gene: -; abundance: -; v_gene: TRBV6-5; CDR3nt: TGTGCCAGCAGTTCTCTCTCCCAGGGCCAGGAGACCCAGTACTTC; CDR3aa: CASSSLSQGQETQYF
j_gene: TRBJ1-4; d_gene: -; abundance: -; v_gene: TRBV6-1; CDR3nt: TGTGCCAGCAGTGAAGCGACAGCTAATGAAAAACTGTTTTTT; CDR3aa: CASSEATANEKLFF
j_gene: TRBJ2-7; d_gene: TRBD1; abundance: -; v_gene: TRBV18; CDR3nt: TGTGCCAGCTCACCAGGGACAGGGGGCTTCAACGAGCAGTACTTC; CDR3aa: CASSPGTGGFNEQYF
j_gene: TRBJ1-6; d_gene: -; abundance: -; v_gene: TRBV11-2; CDR3nt: TGTGCCAGCAGCTTACAGGGGTGGGATAATTCACCCCTCCACTTT; CDR3aa: CASSLQGWDNSPLHF
j_gene: TRBJ2-1; d_gene: TRBD2; abundance: -; v_gene: TRBV6-4; CDR3nt: TGTGCCAGCAGCCCCGAAGGCGGGAGGGCCATTGAGCAGTTCTTC; CDR3aa: CASSPEGGRAIEQFF
j_gene: TRBJ2-7; d_gene: -; abundance: -; v_gene: TRBV3-1/TRBV3-2; CDR3nt: TGTGCCAGCAGCCAGTCTGGAGGCTACGAGCAGTACTTC; CDR3aa: CASSQSGGYEQYF
j_gene: TRBJ2-5; d_gene: TRBD2; abundance: -; v_gene: TRBV6-6; CDR3nt: TGTGCCAGTCGAAGGGAGGGCCGAGAGACCCAGTACTTC; CDR3aa: CASRREGRETQYF
j_gene: TRBJ2-5; d_gene: -; abundance: -; v_gene: TRBV6-4; CDR3nt: TGTGCCAGCAGTGACTTTAGGGACACCTCGTACCAAGAGACCCAGTACTTC; CDR3aa: CASSDFRDTSYQETQYF
j_gene: TRBJ2-5; d_gene: -; abundance: few; v_gene: TRBV5-6; CDR3nt: TGTGCCAGCAGCCCCTCCCCTGGAGGGCTGGAGACCCAGTACTTC; CDR3aa: CASSPSPGGLETQYF
j_gene: TRBJ2-7; d_gene: -; abundance: -; v_gene: TRBV12-3/TRBV12-4; CDR3nt: TGTGCCAGCAGTTTAGAAGGAGTTTACGAGCAGTACTTC; CDR3aa: CASSLEGVYEQYF
j_gene: TRBJ2-2; d_gene: TRBD1; abundance: -; v_gene: TRBV28; CDR3nt: TGTGCCAGCAGGCGACAGGGGGAGACCGGGGAGCTGTTTTTT; CDR3aa: CASRRQGETGELFF
j_gene: TRBJ2-7; d_gene: TRBD2; abundance: once; v_gene: TRBV5-1; CDR3nt: TGCGCCAGCAGCCGCGGGACTAGCGGGTACGAGCAGTACTTC; CDR3aa: CASSRGTSGYEQYF
j_gene: TRBJ2-1; d_gene: -; abundance: -; v_gene: TRBV29-1; CDR3nt: TGCAGCGGCGTAAACAGGGAGTCCTACAATGAGCAGTTCTTC; CDR3aa: CSGVNRESYNEQFF
j_gene: TRBJ2-7; d_gene: TRBD1; abundance: -; v_gene: TRBV7-3; CDR3nt: TGTGCCAGCAGGCGAACCCGGACAGGGGGCCGGTACGAGCAGTACTTC; CDR3aa: CASRRTRTGGRYEQYF
j_gene: TRBJ2-5; d_gene: TRBD2; abundance: -; v_gene: TRBV7-6; CDR3nt: TGTGCCAGCAGCTTCGGGACTAGCGGGGAAGAGACCCAGTACTTC; CDR3aa: CASSFGTSGEETQYF
j_gene: TRBJ1-5; d_gene: -; abundance: -; v_gene: TRBV6-5; CDR3nt: TGTGCCAGCAGTTACCGGACGGGAAATCAGCCCCAGCATTTT; CDR3aa: CASSYRTGNQPQHF
j_gene: TRBJ1-4; d_gene: -; abundance: -; v_gene: TRBV10-3; CDR3nt: TGTGCCACCAGGGGCAGGGTAGAGGAAAAACTGTTTTTT; CDR3aa: CATRGRVEEKLFF
j_gene: TRBJ2-3; d_gene: TRBD1; abundance: -; v_gene: TRBV5-8; CDR3nt: TGTGCCAGCAGCTCGGGACAGGGACCCACAGATACGCAGTATTTT; CDR3aa: CASSSGQGPTDTQYF
j_gene: TRBJ2-7; d_gene: -; abundance: many; v_gene: TRBV7-8; CDR3nt: TGTGCCAGCAGCTTAATGGACAGTTCCTACGAGCAGTACTTC; CDR3aa: CASSLMDSSYEQYF
j_gene: TRBJ2-3; d_gene: TRBD2; abundance: -; v_gene: TRBV7-2; CDR3nt: TGTGCCAGCAGCTTAGTGCCTAGCGGGGGGGCGGGTACGCAGTATTTT; CDR3aa: CASSLVPSGGAGTQYF
j_gene: TRBJ1-6; d_gene: TRBD1; abundance: -; v_gene: TRBV7-6; CDR3nt: TGTGCCAGCAGCTTAGCGACAGGGGGCGAATCACCCCTCCACTTT; CDR3aa: CASSLATGGESPLHF
j_gene: TRBJ1-3; d_gene: -; abundance: -; v_gene: TRBV7-9; CDR3nt: TGTGCCAGCAGCCGTTCGGAGGCCAACACCATATATTTT; CDR3aa: CASSRSEANTIYF
j_gene: TRBJ2-2; d_gene: TRBD2; abundance: -; v_gene: TRBV20-1; CDR3nt: TGCAGTGCTAGTCTAGCGGGAGTTGGGGAGCTGTTTTTT; CDR3aa: CSASLAGVGELFF
j_gene: TRBJ1-1; d_gene: -; abundance: few; v_gene: TRBV9; CDR3nt: TGTGCCAGCAGCCCCGCGGGGTTCGGAGACACTGAAGCTTTCTTT; CDR3aa: CASSPAGFGDTEAFF
j_gene: TRBJ2-3; d_gene: -; abundance: -; v_gene: TRBV5-1; CDR3nt: TGCGCCAGCAGCTTGAGTGGCCAACTAAGCACAGATACGCAGTATTTT; CDR3aa: CASSLSGQLSTDTQYF
j_gene: TRBJ1-2; d_gene: TRBD1; abundance: few; v_gene: TRBV19; CDR3nt: TGTGCCAGTAAAAAACAGGGGGCATATGGCTACACCTTC; CDR3aa: CASKKQGAYGYTF
j_gene: TRBJ2-7; d_gene: TRBD2; abundance: -; v_gene: TRBV28; CDR3nt: TGTGCCAGCAGTTTATCGATTAGCGGGAGCTTTGGCGAGCAGTACTTC; CDR3aa: CASSLSISGSFGEQYF
j_gene: TRBJ2-2; d_gene: -; abundance: -; v_gene: TRBV10-3; CDR3nt: TGTGCCACCAGCGGACAGACGAACACCGGGGAGCTGTTTTTT; CDR3aa: CATSGQTNTGELFF